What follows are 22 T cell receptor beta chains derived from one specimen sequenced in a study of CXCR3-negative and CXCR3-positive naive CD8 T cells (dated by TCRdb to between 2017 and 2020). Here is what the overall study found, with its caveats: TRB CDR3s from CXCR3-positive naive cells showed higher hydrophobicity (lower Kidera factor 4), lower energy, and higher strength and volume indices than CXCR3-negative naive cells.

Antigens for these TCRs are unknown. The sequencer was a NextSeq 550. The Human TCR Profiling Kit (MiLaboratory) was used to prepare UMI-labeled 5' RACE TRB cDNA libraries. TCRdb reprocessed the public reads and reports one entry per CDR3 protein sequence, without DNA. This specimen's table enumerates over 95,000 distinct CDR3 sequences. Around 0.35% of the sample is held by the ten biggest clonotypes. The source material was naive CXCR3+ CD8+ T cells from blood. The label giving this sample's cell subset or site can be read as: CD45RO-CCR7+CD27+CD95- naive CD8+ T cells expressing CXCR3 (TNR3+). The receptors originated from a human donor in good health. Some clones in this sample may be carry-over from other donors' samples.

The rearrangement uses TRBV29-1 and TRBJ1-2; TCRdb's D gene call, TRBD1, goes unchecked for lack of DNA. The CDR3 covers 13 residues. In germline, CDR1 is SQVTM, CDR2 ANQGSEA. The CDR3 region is CSVLRDGQNGYTF.

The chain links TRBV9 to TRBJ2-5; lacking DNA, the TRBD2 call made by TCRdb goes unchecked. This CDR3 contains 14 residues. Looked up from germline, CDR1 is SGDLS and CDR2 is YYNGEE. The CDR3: CASSVAGTSETQYF.

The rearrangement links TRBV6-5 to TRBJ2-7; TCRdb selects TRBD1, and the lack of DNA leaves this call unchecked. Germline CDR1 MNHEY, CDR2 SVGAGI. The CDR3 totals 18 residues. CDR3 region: CASSYHPSPGQGLYEQYF.

CDR3 region: CSVEPRLGYTF. The V call is TRBV29-1, the J call TRBJ1-2; TCRdb returns TRBD1, unconfirmable since there is no DNA. The CDR3 spans 11 residues. CDR1 and CDR2 from the germline V gene are SQVTM and ANQGSEA.

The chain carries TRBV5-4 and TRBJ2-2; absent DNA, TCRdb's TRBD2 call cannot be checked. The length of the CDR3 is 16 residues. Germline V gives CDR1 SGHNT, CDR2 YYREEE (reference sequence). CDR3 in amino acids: CASSLGSGENTGELFF.

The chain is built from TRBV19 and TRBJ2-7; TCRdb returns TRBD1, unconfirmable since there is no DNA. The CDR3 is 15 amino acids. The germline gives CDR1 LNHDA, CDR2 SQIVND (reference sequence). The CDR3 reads CASSITGTGGYEQYF.

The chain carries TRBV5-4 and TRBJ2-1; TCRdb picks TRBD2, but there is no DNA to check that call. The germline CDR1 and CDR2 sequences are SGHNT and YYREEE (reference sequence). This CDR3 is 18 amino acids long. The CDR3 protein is CASSLAILAGGKWNEQFF.

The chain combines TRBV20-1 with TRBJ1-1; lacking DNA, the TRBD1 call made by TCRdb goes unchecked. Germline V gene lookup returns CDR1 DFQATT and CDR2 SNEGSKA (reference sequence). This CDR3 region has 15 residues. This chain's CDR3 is CSARELGKGNTEAFF.

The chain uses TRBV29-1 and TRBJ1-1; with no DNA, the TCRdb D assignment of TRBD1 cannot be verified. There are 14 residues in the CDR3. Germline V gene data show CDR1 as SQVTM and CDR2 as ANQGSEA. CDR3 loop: CSVKNSQGAAEAFF.

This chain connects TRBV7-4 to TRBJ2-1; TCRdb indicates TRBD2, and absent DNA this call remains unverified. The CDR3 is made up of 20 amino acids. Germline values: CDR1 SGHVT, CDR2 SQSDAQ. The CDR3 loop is CASSLARIAPGTSGGIGQFF.

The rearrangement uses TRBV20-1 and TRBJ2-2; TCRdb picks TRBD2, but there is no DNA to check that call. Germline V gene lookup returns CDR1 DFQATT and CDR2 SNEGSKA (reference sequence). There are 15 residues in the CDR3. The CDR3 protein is CSARGLREPSGELFF.

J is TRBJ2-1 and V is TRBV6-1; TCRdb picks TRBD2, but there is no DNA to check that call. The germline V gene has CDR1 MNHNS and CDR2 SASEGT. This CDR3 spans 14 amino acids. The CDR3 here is CASNPGLAGVEQFF.

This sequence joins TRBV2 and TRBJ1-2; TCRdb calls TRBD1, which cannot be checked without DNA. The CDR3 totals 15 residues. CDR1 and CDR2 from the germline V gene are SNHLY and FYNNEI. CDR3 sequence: CASAGTGGNNYGYTF.

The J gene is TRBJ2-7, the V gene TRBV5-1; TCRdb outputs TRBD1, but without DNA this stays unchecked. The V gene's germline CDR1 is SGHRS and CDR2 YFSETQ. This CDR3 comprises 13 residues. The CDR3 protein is CASSWETGYEQYF.

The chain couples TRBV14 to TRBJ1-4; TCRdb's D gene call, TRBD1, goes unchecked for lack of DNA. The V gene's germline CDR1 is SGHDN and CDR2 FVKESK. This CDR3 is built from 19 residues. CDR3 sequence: CASSQEGTGVYATNEKLFF.

The CDR3 sequence is CSVEDRPETQYF. The chain uses TRBV29-1 and TRBJ2-5. The CDR3 has 12 amino acids. Germline V gene sequence: CDR1 SQVTM, CDR2 ANQGSEA. The variable domain in full, with the rest retrieved from reference TRBV29-1 and TRBJ2-5, is SAVISQKPSRDICQRGTSLTIQCQVDSQVTMMFWYRQQPGQSLTLIATANQGSEATYESGFVIDKFPISRPNLTFSTLTVSNMSPEDSSIYLCSVEDRPETQYFGPGTRLLVL.

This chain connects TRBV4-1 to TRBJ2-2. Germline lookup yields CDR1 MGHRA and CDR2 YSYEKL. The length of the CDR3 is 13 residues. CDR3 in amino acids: CASSQVTPVELFF.

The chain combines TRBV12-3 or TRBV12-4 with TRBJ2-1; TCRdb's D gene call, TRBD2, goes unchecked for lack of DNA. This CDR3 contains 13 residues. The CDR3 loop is CASGRGNYNEQFF.

CDR3 sequence: CASSLAKTGNTEAFF. The V gene is TRBV7-9, the J gene TRBJ1-1; TCRdb lists TRBD1, though no DNA is available to test this call. CDR1 and CDR2 (germline): SEHNR, FQNEAQ (reference sequence). The CDR3 sequence is 15 residues long.

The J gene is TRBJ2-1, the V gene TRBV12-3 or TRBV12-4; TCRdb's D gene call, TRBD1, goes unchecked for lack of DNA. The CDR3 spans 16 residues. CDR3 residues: CASSHTGGESYNEQFF.

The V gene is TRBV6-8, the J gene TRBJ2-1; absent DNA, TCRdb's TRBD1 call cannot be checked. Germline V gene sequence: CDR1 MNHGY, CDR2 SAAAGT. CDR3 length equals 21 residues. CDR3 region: CASSQRFLSRAARCPVNEQFF.

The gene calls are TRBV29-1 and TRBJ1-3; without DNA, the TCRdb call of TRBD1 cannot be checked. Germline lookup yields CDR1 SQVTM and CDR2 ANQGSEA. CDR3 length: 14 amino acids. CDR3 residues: CSARDGTSGNTIYF.